Here is one T cell receptor (beta chain) with its context. This clone was counted between two and nine times. What antigen it recognizes has not been identified. No much larger clone exists at a distance of one base, and base qualities are not known. This record belongs to a study of glioma-infiltrating T cells after dendritic cell vaccination (dated by TCRdb to about 2016). In the study overall: The cohort comprised around 15 glioblastoma patients from Phase I and II dendritic cell vaccination trials, 9 newly diagnosed and 6 with recurrent disease. Autologous tumor lysate-pulsed dendritic cell vaccination was administered to the patients between the early 2000s and the early 2010s. To make the vaccine, monocyte-derived dendritic cells were cultured for roughly seven days with IL-4 and GM-CSF and then pulsed overnight with autologous tumor lysate. Each patient got three intradermal injections of the dendritic cell vaccine, spaced at biweekly intervals, in the arm below the axilla. In glioblastoma patients vaccinated with dendritic cells, deep sequencing of TCR beta CDR3 regions served to measure the amount of tumor-infiltrating lymphocytes and to compare repertoires between tumor and blood. TCR sequencing metrics, including TIL content and tumor-blood repertoire overlap, were correlated with survival after dendritic cell vaccination.

TCRB CDR3 regions were amplified from roughly 1.8 ug genomic DNA, or all available DNA if less, using the immunoSEQ assay. The multiplex PCR relied on 60 forward primers for TCR V beta segments and 13 reverse primers for J beta segments. To estimate the number of reads per starting template, synthetic control templates were added to each sample at limiting dilution. Sequencing produced 87 bp reads on the Illumina HiSeq System. The authors' pipeline ran thus. PCR and sequencing errors were removed by a nearest neighbor algorithm that merged closely related sequences. TCR overlap was defined as the percentage of unique tumor TCR beta sequences that were also present in the same patient's peripheral blood. TCRdb's version of the immuneACCESS table is confined to in-frame rearrangements and falls short of the full clone set. An unresolved V gene accounts for under half of the shortfall where checked; the remainder is of unknown origin. That table furnishes V, J and clone size, whereas the DNA furnished D and trimming. The sample contains around 37,000 clones, approximately 82% of them found a single time. Clones ranked in the top ten supply approximately 8.3% of the sample.

What the research found in general, with its limitations: The cohort was small and heterogeneous, few patients had complete blood and tumor sets, and even fewer had initial-recurrent tumor pairs. Higher estimated pretreatment TIL content predicted longer time to progression and overall survival after dendritic cell vaccination. No direct relationship between TCR clonality and survival was found, suggesting that a diverse polyclonal response may matter. The three-group TCR overlap response model was described as speculative and requiring prospective validation.

To be selected, patients needed enough residual fresh-frozen tumor tissue and more than two years of available survival data. None of the glioblastoma patients carried an isocitrate dehydrogenase mutation, although molecular status otherwise varied. PBMC were collected before vaccination, two weeks after the third vaccination, and at tumor progression when it occurred. The Qiagen DNeasy Blood extraction Kit was used to extract genomic DNA. CDR1 and CDR2, looked up from the germline V gene, are SGDLS and YYNGEE. Including cysteine and phenylalanine, the CDR3 has 14 amino acids. This entry keeps only the CDR3 DNA: 42 bases, framed from base 1. Here V drops 4 bases and J drops 6 bases, and the junction holds 7 bases not matched to any gene.

Sample: blood, taken before dendritic cell vaccination. This chain joins TRBV9 to TRBJ1-5; 7 bases in the middle match TRBD1. The clonotype originates from a human donor with glioblastoma. The base sequence is TGTGCCAGCAGCTCCAGGGGGTTTCGTCAGCCCCAGCATTTT. Translated, this is CASSSRGFRQPQHF.